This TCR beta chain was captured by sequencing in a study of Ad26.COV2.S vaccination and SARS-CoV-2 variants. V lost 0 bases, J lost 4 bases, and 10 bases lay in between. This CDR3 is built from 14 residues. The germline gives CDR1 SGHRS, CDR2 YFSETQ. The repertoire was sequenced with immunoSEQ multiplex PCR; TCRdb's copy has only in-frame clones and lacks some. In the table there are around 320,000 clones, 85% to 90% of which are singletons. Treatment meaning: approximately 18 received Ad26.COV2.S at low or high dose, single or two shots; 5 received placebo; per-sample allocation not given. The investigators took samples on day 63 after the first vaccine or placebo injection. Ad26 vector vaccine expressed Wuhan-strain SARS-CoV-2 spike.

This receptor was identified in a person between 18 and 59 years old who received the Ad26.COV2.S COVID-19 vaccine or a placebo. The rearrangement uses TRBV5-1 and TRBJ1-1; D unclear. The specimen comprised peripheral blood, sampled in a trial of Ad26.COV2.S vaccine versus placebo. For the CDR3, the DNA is TGCGCCAGCAGCTTGGAAGGGTGGGGCACTGAAGCTTTCTTT. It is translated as CASSLEGWGTEAFF.